The 11 T cell receptor beta chains below all came from one sample that was sequenced in a study of a mutant IDH1 vaccine in newly diagnosed glioma. The sample's time point: baseline, week 1 (first vaccination visit). Treatment: pre-vaccination baseline after standard-of-care therapy. Assay: immunoSEQ multiplex PCR; the TCRdb copy retains only in-frame clones and omits some. The profile covers 70,000 to 95,000 clones, with roughly 82% appearing a single time and less than 6.5% taken by the ten largest. The sample here was PBMCs, taken from a glioma patient treated with radiotherapy, temozolomide or both. The receptors come from a man between 40 and 49 years old with glioma. Some clones in this sample may be carry-over from other donors' samples.

This clone was picked up a small number of times. Other DNA sequences in this sample translate to the same CDR3. The rearrangement joins TRBV5-1 to TRBJ2-7, with 7 bases fitting TRBD1. The CDR3 sequence is 16 residues long. V shed 0 bases, J shed 0 bases, and the junction held 6 bases outside the gene matches. CDR1 SGHRS and CDR2 YFSETQ come from the germline V gene. As DNA, the CDR3 is TGCGCCAGCAGCTTGGGGCATCGGGACAGCTCCTACGAGCAGTACTTC. Protein sequence: CASSLGHRDSSYEQYF.

This clone was recorded once. V and J are TRBV9 and TRBJ2-2, with a possible D match to TRBD1 (6 bases). The V gene's germline CDR1 is SGDLS and CDR2 YYNGEE. With 0 bases removed from V and 6 bases from J, the gap between germline ends came to 18 bases. CDR3 length: 17 residues. CDR3 protein: CASSVVPIQGLAGELFF. CDR3 sequence (DNA): TGTGCCAGCAGCGTAGTCCCCATACAGGGTCTCGCCGGGGAGCTGTTTTTT.

This clone appeared a single time. For the CDR3, the DNA is TGTGCCAGCAGCCATGTTAGGGGACGGGCTAGCGGTCTTAGGTCCTACGAGCAGTACTTC. It codes for CASSHVRGRASGLRSYEQYF. The V gene is TRBV4-2, the J gene TRBJ2-7, with 7 bases identical to TRBD2. Germline V gene lookup returns CDR1 LGHNA and CDR2 YNFKEQ. The CDR3 runs 20 residues. Unmatched junction bases numbered 21, after V lost 3 bases and J lost 1 base.

The chain has TRBV5-6 and TRBJ2-5; D is possibly TRBD2 (5 bases). This CDR3 comprises 15 residues. V lost 3 bases, J lost 7 bases, and 19 bases lay in between. Per germline, CDR1 SGHDT and CDR2 YYEEEE. CDR3 in DNA: TGTGCCAGCAGCTCCGAGCTTGAAGGGAGCGGGACCCAGTACTTC. Residues: CASSSELEGSGTQYF.

The rearrangement links TRBV19 to TRBJ2-7; TRBD1 aligns across 7 bases. V dropped 8 bases and J dropped 3; count of bases not matched to a gene: 10. The germline gives CDR1 LNHDA, CDR2 SQIVND (reference sequence). The CDR3 consists of 14 residues. The DNA for the CDR3 is TGTGCCAGTTCACGGGACAGAAGCCTCTACGAGCAGTACTTC. As protein: CASSRDRSLYEQYF.

This clone is classed as medium-sized. V gene TRBV2 combines with J gene TRBJ2-7, with D possibly being TRBD1 (5 bases). CDR1 is SNHLY, CDR2 FYNNEI, per germline. The V and J ends lost 2 bases and 6 bases respectively, with 8 bases between them. The CDR3 consists of 12 residues. The CDR3, as DNA: TGTGCCAGCAGTGAAAACACAGGCGAGCAGTACTTC. The encoded protein is CASSENTGEQYF.

The table lists this clone with a count of one. This chain links TRBV7-9 with TRBJ2-5; perhaps TRBD2 as D (5 bases). Germline values: CDR1 SEHNR, CDR2 FQNEAQ (reference sequence). V lost 2 bases, J lost 4 bases, and 8 bases lay in between. CDR3 length: 13 amino acids. The DNA of the CDR3 is TGTGCCAGCAGCTTAAGAGGGTCAGAGACCCAGTACTTC. This codes for CASSLRGSETQYF.

This clone was counted between two and nine times. The V gene is TRBV19, the J gene TRBJ2-7, with D tentatively TRBD1 or TRBD2 (5 bases each). Germline V CDR1 and CDR2: LNHDA, SQIVND (reference sequence). Trimming cost V 7 bases and J 2 bases, with 15 bases left between them. This CDR3 is built from 14 residues. CDR3 nucleotide sequence: TGTGCCAGTAACCGGGGCGTATCGACCTACGAGCAGTACTTC. Translation gives CASNRGVSTYEQYF.

This chain joins TRBV7-9 and TRBJ1-4; D ambiguous. CDR1 and CDR2 (germline): SEHNR, FQNEAQ (reference sequence). The CDR3 is 15 residues long. Trimming shortened V by 1 base and J by 3 bases, and 9 bases separated the two germline ends. The CDR3 DNA reads TGTGCCAGCAGCTTAGTAGGTTTGGCTAATGAAAAACTGTTTTTT. It is translated as CASSLVGLANEKLFF.

This chain connects TRBV4-1 to TRBJ2-3; the D is unclear. Trimming cost V 0 bases and J 6 bases, with 10 bases left between them. The germline V gene has CDR1 MGHRA and CDR2 YSYEKL. The CDR3 covers 14 residues. DNA for the CDR3: TGCGCCAGCAGCCAAGAAGGAAGATCCGATACGCAGTATTTT. This codes for CASSQEGRSDTQYF.

The CDR3 sequence is CASSLPGLAGGANTGELFF. The CDR3 DNA reads TGTGCCAGCAGCCTCCCGGGACTAGCGGGGGGCGCGAACACCGGGGAGCTGTTTTTT. V and J are TRBV5-6 and TRBJ2-2; 15 bases line up with TRBD2. Germline CDR1 is SGHDT and CDR2 is YYEEEE. The junction had 7 bases not matched to a gene; V was cut back by 4 bases and J by 0 bases. The CDR3 extends over 19 amino acids. Based on the CDR3 plus reference TRBV5-6 and TRBJ2-2, the full variable domain is DAGVTQSPTHLIKTRGQQVTLRCSPKSGHDTVSWYQQALGQGPQFIFQYYEEEERQRGNFPDRFSGHQFPNYSSELNVNALLLGDSALYLCASSLPGLAGGANTGELFFGEGSRLTVL.